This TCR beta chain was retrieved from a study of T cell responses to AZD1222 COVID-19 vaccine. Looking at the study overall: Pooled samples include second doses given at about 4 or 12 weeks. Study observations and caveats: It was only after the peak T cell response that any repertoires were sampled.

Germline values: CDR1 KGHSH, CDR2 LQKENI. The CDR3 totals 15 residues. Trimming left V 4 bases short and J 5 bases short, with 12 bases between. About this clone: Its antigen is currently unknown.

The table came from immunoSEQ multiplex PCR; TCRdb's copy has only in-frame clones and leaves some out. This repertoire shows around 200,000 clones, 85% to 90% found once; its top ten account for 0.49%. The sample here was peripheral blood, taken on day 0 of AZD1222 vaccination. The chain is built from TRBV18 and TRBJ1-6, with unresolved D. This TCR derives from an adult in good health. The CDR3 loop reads CASSLQREDNSPLHF. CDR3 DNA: TGTGCCAGCTCACTACAAAGGGAGGATAATTCACCCCTCCACTTT.